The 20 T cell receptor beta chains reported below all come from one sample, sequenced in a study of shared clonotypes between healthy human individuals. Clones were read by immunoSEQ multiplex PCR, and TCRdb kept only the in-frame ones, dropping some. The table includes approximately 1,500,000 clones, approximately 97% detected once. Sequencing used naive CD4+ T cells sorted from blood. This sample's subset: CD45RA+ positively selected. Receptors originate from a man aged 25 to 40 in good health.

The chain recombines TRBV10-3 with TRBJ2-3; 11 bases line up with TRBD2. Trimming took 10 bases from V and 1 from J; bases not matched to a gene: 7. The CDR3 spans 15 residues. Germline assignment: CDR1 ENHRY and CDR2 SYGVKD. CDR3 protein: CATLAGEPRTDTQYF. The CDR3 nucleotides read TGTGCCACACTAGCGGGAGAACCTCGCACAGATACGCAGTATTTT.

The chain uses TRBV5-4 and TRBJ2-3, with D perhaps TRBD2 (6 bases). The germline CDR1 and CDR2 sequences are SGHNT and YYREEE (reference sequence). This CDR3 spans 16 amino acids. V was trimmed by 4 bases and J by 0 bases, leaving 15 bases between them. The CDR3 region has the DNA TGTGCCAGCAGCCCAGAGGCGGGACGTAGCACAGATACGCAGTATTTT. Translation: CASSPEAGRSTDTQYF.

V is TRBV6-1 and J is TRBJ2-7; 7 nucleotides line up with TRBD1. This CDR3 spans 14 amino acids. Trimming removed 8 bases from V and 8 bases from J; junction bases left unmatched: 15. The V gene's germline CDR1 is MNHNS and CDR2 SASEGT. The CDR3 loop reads CASSGTAKTTKQYF. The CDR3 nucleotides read TGTGCCAGCTCAGGGACAGCCAAAACTACCAAGCAGTACTTC.

CDR3 DNA sequence: TGTGCCAGCAGCTTGGAATCTGGGTTCAGCCTCGAGCAGTACTTC. Translating it yields CASSLESGFSLEQYF. The genes are TRBV5-8 and TRBJ2-7; no definite D call. Germline CDR1 and CDR2: SGHTS and YDEGEE. Trimming removed 0 bases at V and 6 bases at J, with 16 bases between. This CDR3 has 15 residues.

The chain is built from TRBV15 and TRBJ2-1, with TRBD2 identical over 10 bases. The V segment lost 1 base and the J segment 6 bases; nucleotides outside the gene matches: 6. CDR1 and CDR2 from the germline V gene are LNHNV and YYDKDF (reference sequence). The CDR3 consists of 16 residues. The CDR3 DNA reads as TGTGCCACCAGCAGAGGATCCGGGACTAGCGTCAATGAGCAGTTCTTC. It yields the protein CATSRGSGTSVNEQFF.

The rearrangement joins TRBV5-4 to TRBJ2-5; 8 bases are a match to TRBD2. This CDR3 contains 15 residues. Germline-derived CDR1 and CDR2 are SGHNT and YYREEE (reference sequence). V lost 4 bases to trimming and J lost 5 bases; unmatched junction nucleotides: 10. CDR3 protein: CASSPTSGKWETQYF. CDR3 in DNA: TGTGCCAGCAGCCCTACTAGCGGCAAATGGGAGACCCAGTACTTC. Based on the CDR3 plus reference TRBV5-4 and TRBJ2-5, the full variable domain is ETGVTQSPTHLIKTRGQQVTLRCSSQSGHNTVSWYQQALGQGPQFIFQYYREEENGRGNFPPRFSGLQFPNYSSELNVNALELDDSALYLCASSPTSGKWETQYFGPGTRLLVL.

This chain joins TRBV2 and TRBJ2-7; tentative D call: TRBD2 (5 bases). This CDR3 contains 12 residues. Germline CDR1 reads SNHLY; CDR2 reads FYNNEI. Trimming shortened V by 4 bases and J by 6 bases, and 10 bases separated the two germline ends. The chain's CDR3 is CASSGRGSEQYF. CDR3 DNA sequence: TGTGCCAGCAGTGGTCGGGGAAGCGAGCAGTACTTC.

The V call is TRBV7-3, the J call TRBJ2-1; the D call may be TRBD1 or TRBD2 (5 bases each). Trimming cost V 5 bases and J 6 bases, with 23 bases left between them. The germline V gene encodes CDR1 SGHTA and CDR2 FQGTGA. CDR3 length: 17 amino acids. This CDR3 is CASSPTPQGASGNEQFF. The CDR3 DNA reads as TGTGCCAGCAGCCCCACCCCCCAGGGAGCAAGTGGCAATGAGCAGTTCTTC.

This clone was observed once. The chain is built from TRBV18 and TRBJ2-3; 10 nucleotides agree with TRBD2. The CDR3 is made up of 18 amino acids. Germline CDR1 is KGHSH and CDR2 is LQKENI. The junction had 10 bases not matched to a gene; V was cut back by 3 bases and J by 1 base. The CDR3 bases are TGTGCCAGCTCACCCCTGCCTAGCGGGAGTGCGGGCACAGATACGCAGTATTTT. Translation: CASSPLPSGSAGTDTQYF.

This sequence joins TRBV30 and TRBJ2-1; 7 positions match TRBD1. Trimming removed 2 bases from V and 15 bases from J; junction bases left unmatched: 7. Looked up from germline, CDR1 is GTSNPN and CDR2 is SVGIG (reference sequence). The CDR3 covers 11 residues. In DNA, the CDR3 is TGTGCCTGGAGTCAGGGGGAGCAGCTGTTCTTC. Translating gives CAWSQGEQLFF.

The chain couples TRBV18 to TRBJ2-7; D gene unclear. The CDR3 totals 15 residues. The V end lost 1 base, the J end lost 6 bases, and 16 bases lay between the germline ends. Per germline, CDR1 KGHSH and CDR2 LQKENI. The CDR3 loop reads CASSPQRHGLSEQYF. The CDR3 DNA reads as TGTGCCAGCTCACCACAGAGACACGGGTTGAGCGAGCAGTACTTC. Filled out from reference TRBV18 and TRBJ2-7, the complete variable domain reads NAGVMQNPRHLVRRRGQEARLRCSPMKGHSHVYWYRQLPEEGLKFMVYLQKENIIDESGMPKERFSAEFPKEGPSILRIQQVVRGDSAAYFCASSPQRHGLSEQYFGPGTRLTVT.

The CDR3: CAWSNEGGTYEQYF. The CDR3 bases are TGTGCCTGGAGTAACGAGGGGGGGACCTACGAGCAGTACTTC. V gene TRBV30 combines with J gene TRBJ2-7, with a possible D match to TRBD2 (7 bases). The CDR3 covers 14 residues. V lost 2 bases, J lost 2 bases, and 13 bases lay in between. Germline V gene lookup returns CDR1 GTSNPN and CDR2 SVGIG (reference sequence). The whole variable domain, remainder taken from reference TRBV30 and TRBJ2-7, is SQTIHQWPATLVQPVGSPLSLECTVEGTSNPNLYWYRQAAGRGLQLLFYSVGIGQISSEVPQNLSASRPQDRQFILSSKKLLLSDSGFYLCAWSNEGGTYEQYFGPGTRLTVT.

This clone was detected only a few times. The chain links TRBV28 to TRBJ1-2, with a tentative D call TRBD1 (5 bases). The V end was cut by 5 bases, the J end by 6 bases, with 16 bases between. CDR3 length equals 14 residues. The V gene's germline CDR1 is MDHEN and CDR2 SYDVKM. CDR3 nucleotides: TGTGCCAGCAGTGTCTTTACGGGACGGAATGGCTACACCTTC. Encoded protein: CASSVFTGRNGYTF.

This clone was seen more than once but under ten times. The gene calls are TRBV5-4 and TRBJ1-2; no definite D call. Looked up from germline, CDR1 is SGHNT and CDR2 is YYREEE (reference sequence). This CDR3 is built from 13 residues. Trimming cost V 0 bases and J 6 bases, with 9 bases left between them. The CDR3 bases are TGTGCCAGCAGCTTGGGACCTGATGATGGCTACACCTTC. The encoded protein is CASSLGPDDGYTF.

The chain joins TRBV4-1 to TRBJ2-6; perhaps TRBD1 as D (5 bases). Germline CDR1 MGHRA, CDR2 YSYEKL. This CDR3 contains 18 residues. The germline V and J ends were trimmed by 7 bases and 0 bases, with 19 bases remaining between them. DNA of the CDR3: TGCGCCAGCAAGCCTTGGGAAGGGGTCACCTCTGGGGCCAACGTCCTGACTTTC. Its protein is CASKPWEGVTSGANVLTF.

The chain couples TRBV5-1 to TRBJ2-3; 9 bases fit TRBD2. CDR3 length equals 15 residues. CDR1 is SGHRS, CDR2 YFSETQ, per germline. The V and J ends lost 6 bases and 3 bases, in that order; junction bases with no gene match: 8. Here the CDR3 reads CASTFLAGRTDTQYF. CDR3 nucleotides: TGCGCCAGCACCTTTCTAGCGGGAAGGACAGATACGCAGTATTTT.

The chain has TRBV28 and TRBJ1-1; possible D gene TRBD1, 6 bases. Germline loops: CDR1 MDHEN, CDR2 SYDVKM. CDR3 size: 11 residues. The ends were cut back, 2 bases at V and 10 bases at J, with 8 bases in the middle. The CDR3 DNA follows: TGTGCCAGCAGTTTAGGGGGGCGAGCTTTCTTT. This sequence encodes CASSLGGRAFF. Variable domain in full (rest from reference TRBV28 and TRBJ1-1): DVKVTQSSRYLVKRTGEKVFLECVQDMDHENMFWYRQDPGLGLRLIYFSYDVKMKEKGDIPEGYSVSREKKERFSLILESASTNQTSMYLCASSLGGRAFFGQGTRLTVV.

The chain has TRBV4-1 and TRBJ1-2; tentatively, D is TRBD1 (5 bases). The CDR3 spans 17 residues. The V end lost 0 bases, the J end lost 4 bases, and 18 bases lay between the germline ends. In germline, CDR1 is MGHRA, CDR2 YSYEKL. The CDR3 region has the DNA TGCGCCAGCAGCCAAGACGTGCGTTGGGGCCTCCTCTATGGCTACACCTTC. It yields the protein CASSQDVRWGLLYGYTF.

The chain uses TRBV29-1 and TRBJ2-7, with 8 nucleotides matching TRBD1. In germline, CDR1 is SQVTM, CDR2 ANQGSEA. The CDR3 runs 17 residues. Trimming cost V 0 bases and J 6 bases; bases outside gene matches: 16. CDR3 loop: CSVEEVRDRPWGGEQYF. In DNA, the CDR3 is TGCAGCGTTGAAGAGGTGCGGGACAGGCCCTGGGGAGGCGAGCAGTACTTC.

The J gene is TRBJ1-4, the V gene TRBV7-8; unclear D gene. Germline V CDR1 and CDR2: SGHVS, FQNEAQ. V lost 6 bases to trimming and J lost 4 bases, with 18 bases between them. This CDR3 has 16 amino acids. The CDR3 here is CASSSIPGLINEKLFF. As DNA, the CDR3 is TGTGCCAGCAGTTCGATACCCGGACTGATTAATGAAAAACTGTTTTTT.